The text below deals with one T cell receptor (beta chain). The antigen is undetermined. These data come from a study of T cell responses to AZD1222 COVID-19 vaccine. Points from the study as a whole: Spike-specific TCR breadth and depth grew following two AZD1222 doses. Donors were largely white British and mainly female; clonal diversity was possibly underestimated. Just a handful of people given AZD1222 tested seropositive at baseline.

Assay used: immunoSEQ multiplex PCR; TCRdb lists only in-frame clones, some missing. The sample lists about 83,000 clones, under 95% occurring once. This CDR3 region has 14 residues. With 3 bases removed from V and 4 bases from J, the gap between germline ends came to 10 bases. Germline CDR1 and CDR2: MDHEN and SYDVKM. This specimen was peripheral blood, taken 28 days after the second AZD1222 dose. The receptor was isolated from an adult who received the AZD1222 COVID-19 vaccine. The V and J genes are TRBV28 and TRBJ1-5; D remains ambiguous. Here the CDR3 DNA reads TGTGCCAGCAGTTTTCCGCCGGAAAATCAGCCCCAGCATTTT. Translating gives CASSFPPENQPQHF.